Shown below are 17 T cell receptor beta chains from a single sample sequenced in a study of cytomegalovirus exposure and HLA in healthy donors. PCR used 60 Vbeta primers and 13 Jbeta primers. Assay: immunoSEQ multiplex PCR; the TCRdb copy retains only in-frame clones and omits some. The repertoire holds under 250,000 clones, with approximately 79% as singletons. Sequencing was performed on PBMCs. These receptors all come from a woman aged 25 to 39 in good health and CMV-seropositive.

This chain links TRBV7-2 with TRBJ2-7; 8 positions match TRBD1. The trim removed 0 bases at V and 3 bases at J, leaving 4 bases unmatched. Germline loops: CDR1 SGHTA, CDR2 FQGNSA. This CDR3 has 15 residues. CDR3 nucleotide sequence: TGTGCCAGCAGCTTAGCGGCAGGGGGCGTCTACGAGCAGTACTTC. Its translation is CASSLAAGGVYEQYF.

This clone was recorded a few times. The rearrangement uses TRBV19 and TRBJ2-7; TRBD1 aligns across 9 bases. V lost 9 bases and J lost 4; bases outside the gene matches: 10. The germline gives CDR1 LNHDA, CDR2 SQIVND (reference sequence). The CDR3 is made up of 14 amino acids. CDR3 in amino acids: CASSLTGGDYEQYF. The DNA of the CDR3 is TGTGCCAGCAGTTTGACAGGGGGGGATTACGAGCAGTACTTC.

J is TRBJ2-7 and V is TRBV10-3; TRBD1 aligns across 7 bases. The CDR3 has 13 amino acids. V lost 11 bases to trimming and J lost 3 bases; unmatched junction nucleotides: 10. The germline V gene encodes CDR1 ENHRY and CDR2 SYGVKD. The CDR3 DNA sequence: TGTGCCCTACGGACAGGCACCGACTACGAGCAGTACTTC. The encoded protein is CALRTGTDYEQYF.

The chain uses TRBV9 and TRBJ2-3; 8 nucleotides align to TRBD1. The V gene's germline CDR1 is SGDLS and CDR2 YYNGEE. V gave up 3 bases and J gave up 3 bases; unmatched junction bases: 9. The CDR3 covers 16 residues. The DNA of the CDR3 is TGTGCCAGCAGCGCCCGGACAGGGTTGAAGACAGATACGCAGTATTTT. This gives the protein CASSARTGLKTDTQYF. The whole variable domain, remainder taken from reference TRBV9 and TRBJ2-3, is DSGVTQTPKHLITATGQRVTLRCSPRSGDLSVYWYQQSLDQGLQFLIQYYNGEERAKGNILERFSAQQFPDLHSELNLSSLELGDSALYFCASSARTGLKTDTQYFGPGTRLTVL.

The J gene is TRBJ2-1, the V gene TRBV4-2; 9 positions match TRBD2. The CDR3 runs to 17 residues. The germline V gene has CDR1 LGHNA and CDR2 YNFKEQ. Trimming at V came to 3 bases and at J to 4 bases, leaving 10 bases not matched to a gene. The CDR3 spells CASSQGYGAGGYNEQFF. CDR3 bases: TGTGCCAGCAGCCAGGGGTATGGAGCGGGAGGATACAATGAGCAGTTCTTC.

The chain carries TRBV2 and TRBJ1-1, with TRBD1 matching 8 bases. V dropped 7 bases and J dropped 5; count of bases not matched to a gene: 9. CDR1 SNHLY and CDR2 FYNNEI come from the germline V gene. This CDR3 is 14 amino acids long. The CDR3 nucleotides are TGTGCCAGCACCCTGGACAGGGTGGGGACTGAAGCTTTCTTT. Its protein product is CASTLDRVGTEAFF.

The gene calls are TRBV11-2 and TRBJ1-1; no firm D call. Germline V CDR1 and CDR2: SGHAT, FQNNGV. With 5 bases removed from V and 0 bases from J, the gap between germline ends came to 13 bases. The CDR3 is 15 amino acids. The CDR3 loop reads CASSPIGLMNTEAFF. The CDR3 DNA is TGTGCCAGCAGCCCTATTGGGCTCATGAACACTGAAGCTTTCTTT.

Here the CDR3 reads CASSPTGGNEKLFF. CDR3 DNA sequence: TGTGCCAGCAGCCCGACAGGGGGGAATGAAAAACTGTTTTTT. The chain combines TRBV6-5 with TRBJ1-4, with 9 bases aligning to TRBD1. V was pared by 6 bases and J by 5 bases, with 4 bases of the junction left unmatched. Germline V gives CDR1 MNHEY, CDR2 SVGAGI. The CDR3 totals 14 residues.

This chain connects TRBV7-2 to TRBJ1-1; the D gene is possibly TRBD1 (5 bases). Trimming removed 4 bases at V and 0 bases at J, with 18 bases between. Germline V gene data show CDR1 as SGHTA and CDR2 as FQGNSA. This CDR3 comprises 17 residues. Here the CDR3 reads CASSSGWEGTLNTEAFF. Written as DNA, the CDR3 is TGTGCCAGCAGCTCGGGCTGGGAGGGGACCTTGAACACTGAAGCTTTCTTT.

J is TRBJ2-1 and V is TRBV5-1, with 10 positions matching TRBD1. With V trimmed by 4 bases and J by 5 bases, 6 bases remained unmatched. The germline V gene has CDR1 SGHRS and CDR2 YFSETQ. CDR3 size: 15 residues. CDR3 region: CASSPGGTGDNEQFF. Written as DNA, the CDR3 is TGCGCCAGCAGCCCAGGTGGGACAGGGGACAATGAGCAGTTCTTC.

There are a few counts of this clone. The chain employs TRBV19 and TRBJ2-5, with a weak D call TRBD2 (5 bases). Germline-derived CDR1 and CDR2 are LNHDA and SQIVND (reference sequence). The CDR3 extends over 15 amino acids. V lost 2 bases, J lost 4 bases, and 14 bases lay in between. The DNA of the CDR3 is TGTGCCAGTAGTATAAGTTCGGGGTGGGGAGAGACCCAGTACTTC. This codes for CASSISSGWGETQYF.

The chain employs TRBV7-9 and TRBJ2-7, with D possibly TRBD1 on 7 matching bases. This CDR3 is built from 15 residues. V lost 5 bases to trimming and J lost 6 bases, with 20 bases between them. Germline values: CDR1 SEHNR, CDR2 FQNEAQ (reference sequence). CDR3 protein: CASSTLDRAGSEQYF. Written as DNA, the CDR3 is TGTGCCAGCAGCACACTCGACAGGGCGGGATCCGAGCAGTACTTC.

The rearrangement joins TRBV9 to TRBJ1-2, with 9 nucleotides matching TRBD1. V lost 1 base and J lost 6; bases outside the gene matches: 16. Looked up from germline, CDR1 is SGDLS and CDR2 is YYNGEE. CDR3 length: 18 residues. The DNA of the CDR3 is TGTGCCAGCAGCGTAAGGGCCCCGGACAGGGGAAAATTTGATGGCTACACCTTC. The encoded protein is CASSVRAPDRGKFDGYTF.

This clone was observed a single time. This chain connects TRBV11-3 to TRBJ2-7; D is unresolved. Trimming cost V 1 base and J 0 bases, with 7 bases left between them. CDR1 and CDR2 (germline): SGHNT, YENEEA. This CDR3 comprises 14 residues. The CDR3 DNA reads TGTGCCAGCAGCTTAGGGGCGAGCTCCTACGAGCAGTACTTC. This sequence encodes CASSLGASSYEQYF.

This rearrangement joins TRBV12-5 to TRBJ1-1, with D tentatively TRBD1 (6 bases). Germline V lookup: CDR1 LGHNT, CDR2 FRNRAP. The V gene lost 2 bases and the J gene lost 2 bases, with 15 bases spanning the gap. CDR3 length equals 16 residues. For the CDR3, the DNA is TGTGCTAGTGGTTTGAAGGGCGGACAGACTAACACTGAAGCTTTCTTT. It specifies CASGLKGGQTNTEAFF.

V gene TRBV19 combines with J gene TRBJ1-4; a possible D gene is TRBD1 (6 bases). The CDR3 runs to 14 residues. Germline CDR1 LNHDA, CDR2 SQIVND (reference sequence). Trimming shortened V by 3 bases and J by 5 bases, and 10 bases separated the two germline ends. The CDR3 region is CASSIEQGNEKLFF. The DNA of the CDR3 is TGTGCCAGTAGTATCGAACAGGGAAATGAAAAACTGTTTTTT. The whole variable domain, filled in from reference TRBV19 and TRBJ1-4, reads DGGITQSPKYLFRKEGQNVTLSCEQNLNHDAMYWYRQDPGQGLRLIYYSQIVNDFQKGDIAEGYSVSREKKESFPLTVTSAQKNPTAFYLCASSIEQGNEKLFFGSGTQLSVL.

Only one count was recorded for this clone. V gene TRBV28 combines with J gene TRBJ2-1, with D possibly being TRBD1 (6 bases). Trimming cost V 7 bases and J 13 bases, with 20 bases left between them. Germline V gene data show CDR1 as MDHEN and CDR2 as SYDVKM. The CDR3 runs 13 residues. CDR3 nucleotides: TGTGCCAGCACTACTCTCAGGGGTTCGACACAGTTCTTC. Protein: CASTTLRGSTQFF.